This entry describes one T cell receptor (beta chain). The antigen is undetermined. These data belong to a study of T cell responses to AZD1222 COVID-19 vaccine. Profiled with immunoSEQ multiplex PCR; TCRdb holds only in-frame clones, not every one. The sample includes over 110,000 clones, 91% of them seen just once. Study-level findings and limits: Targeting of unmutated variant regions was reportedly seen in nearly half of spike-specific TCRs.

This CDR3 is built from 13 residues. Trimming shortened V by 6 bases and J by 0 bases, and 8 bases separated the two germline ends. Germline V gene lookup returns CDR1 LGHNT and CDR2 FRNRAP. The J gene is TRBJ1-1, the V gene TRBV12-5; D remains ambiguous. This specimen was peripheral blood, taken on day 0 of AZD1222 vaccination. This clonotype was sampled from an adult in good health. The CDR3: CASGPLVNTEAFF. The CDR3 DNA sequence: TGTGCTAGTGGCCCGTTGGTGAACACTGAAGCTTTCTTT.